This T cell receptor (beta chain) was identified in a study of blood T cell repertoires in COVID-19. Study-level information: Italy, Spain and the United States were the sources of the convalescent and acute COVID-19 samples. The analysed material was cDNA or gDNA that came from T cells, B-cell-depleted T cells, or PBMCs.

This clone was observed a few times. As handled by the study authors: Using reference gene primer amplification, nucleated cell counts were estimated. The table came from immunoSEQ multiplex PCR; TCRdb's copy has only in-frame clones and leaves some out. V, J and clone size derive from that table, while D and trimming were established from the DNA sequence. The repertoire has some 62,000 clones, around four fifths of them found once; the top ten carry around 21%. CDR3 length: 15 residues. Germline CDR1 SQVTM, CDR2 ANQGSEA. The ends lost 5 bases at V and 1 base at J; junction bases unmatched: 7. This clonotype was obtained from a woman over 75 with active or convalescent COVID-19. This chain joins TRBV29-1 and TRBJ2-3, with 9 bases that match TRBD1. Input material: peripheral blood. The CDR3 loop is CSVNGQGMGTDTQYF. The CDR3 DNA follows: TGCAGCGTTAATGGACAGGGGATGGGCACAGATACGCAGTATTTT.